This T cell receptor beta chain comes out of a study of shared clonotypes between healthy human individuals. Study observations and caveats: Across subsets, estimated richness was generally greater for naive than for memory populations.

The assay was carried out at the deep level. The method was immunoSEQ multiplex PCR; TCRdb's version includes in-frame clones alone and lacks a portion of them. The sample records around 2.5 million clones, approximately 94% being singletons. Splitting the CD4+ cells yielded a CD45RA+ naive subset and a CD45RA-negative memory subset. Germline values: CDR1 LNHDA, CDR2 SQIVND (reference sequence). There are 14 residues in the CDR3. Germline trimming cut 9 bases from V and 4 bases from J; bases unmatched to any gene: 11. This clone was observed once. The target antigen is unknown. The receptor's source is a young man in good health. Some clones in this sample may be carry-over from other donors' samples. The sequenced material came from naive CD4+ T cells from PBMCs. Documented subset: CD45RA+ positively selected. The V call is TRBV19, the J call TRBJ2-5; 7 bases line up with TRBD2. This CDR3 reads CARSDPGGSETQYF. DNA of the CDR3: TGTGCCAGATCGGACCCGGGGGGTTCAGAGACCCAGTACTTC.